This TCR beta chain was documented in a study of blood T cell repertoires in COVID-19. Study details: The cDNA or gDNA used as material had been derived from T cells, B-cell-depleted T cells, or PBMCs.

Participants spanned ages about 18 to 100 years and resided in 24 US areas. Clinical history as reported by participants underpinned cohort assignment. CDR3 size: 15 residues. CDR1 is SGHTA and CDR2 is FQGNSA in the germline V gene. Trimming took off 3 bases at V and 7 bases at J, with 16 bases between the two ends. The authors' processing: Amplification of reference gene primers was used by the study to estimate nucleated cell counts. The method was immunoSEQ multiplex PCR; TCRdb's version includes in-frame clones alone and lacks a portion of them. V and J calls and clone size are given by that table; D and trimming were obtained from the DNA. The sample shows 200,000 to 250,000 clones, over 75% of them seen only once.

The material sequenced was PBMCs or T cells enriched from blood (not recorded which). The rearrangement uses TRBV7-2 and TRBJ2-1; D perhaps matches TRBD2 (7 bases). This receptor was taken from a woman aged 45 to 65 with acute COVID-19. The CDR3 sequence: CASSFGGAGGNEQFF. The CDR3 nucleotides read TGTGCCAGCAGCTTTGGGGGGGCCGGGGGAAATGAGCAGTTCTTC.